This TCR beta chain was profiled in a study of CD8 T cells in Susac syndrome. The RNA input was roughly 0.45 to 1 ug, and it was reverse transcribed with random hexamers. An immunoSEQ multiplex PCR generated amplified TCR beta CDR3 products spanning 54 Vbeta and 13 Jbeta. TCRdb fed the immunoSEQ multiplex PCR reads into MiXCR, producing one record per CDR3 protein. The repertoire holds fewer than 85,000 distinct CDR3 sequences, 85% to 95% seen once, with approximately 0.38% in the top ten. This clonotype was detected once. TCR beta sequences were obtained from blood CD8+ and CD4+ T cells. Negative isolation yielded the CD8+ and CD4+ T cells, while FACS enriched the TEMRA cells. The V gene's germline CDR1 is SEHNR and CDR2 FQNEAQ (reference sequence). Losses at the gene ends were 4 bases for V and 5 bases for J; bases not matched to a gene: 16. The CDR3 spans 17 residues.

This chain uses TRBV7-9 with TRBJ2-7; 8 bases agree with TRBD2. This receptor was obtained from a human donor with multiple sclerosis. Source material: CD8+ T cells from PBMCs. In DNA form, the CDR3 reads TGTGCCAGCAGCTCCCCCCTTCCGGGAGGGCCGGTAGACGAGCAGTACTTC. Encoded protein: CASSSPLPGGPVDEQYF.